This TCR beta chain was captured by sequencing in a study of OX40 agonist ivuxolimab in advanced cancers. For the wider study: The costimulatory receptor OX40 (CD134) was targeted by ivuxolimab, a fully human IgG2 agonistic monoclonal antibody. Among the roughly 54 dose-escalation patients, some 20 had hepatocellular carcinoma, roughly 15 melanoma, 9 renal cell carcinoma and 9 head and neck cancer. The dose-escalation cohort was 82.7% male with a mean age of around 64 years, ranging from roughly 20 to 80. Intravenous ivuxolimab was administered to patients every 2 weeks at six dose levels: 0.01, 0.1, 0.3, 1.5, 3 and 10 mg/kg. Patients were allowed to have had prior anti-PD-1, anti-PD-L1 or anti-CTLA-4 therapy, and 40% of the dose-escalation patients had been treated with checkpoint inhibitors. Partial responses occurred in three dose-escalation patients, of whom one had hepatocellular carcinoma and two had cutaneous melanoma. The paper reports the monotherapy dose-escalation portion (N = 52 patients) of the phase I ivuxolimab trial. The point of sequencing TCRbeta in the periphery was to test whether ivuxolimab changed TCR sequence diversity and drove clonal T-cell expansion. Overall study results and their limits: Antigen specificity was not determined for the clonally expanded peripheral T cells. In the 0.1-3.0 mg/kg groups, partial responders had among the lowest normalized peripheral clonal expansion, particularly in CD8+ T cells. After ivuxolimab, expanded clones were on average more numerous among CD8+ T cells than among CD4+ T cells. Low levels of normalized T-cell clonal expansion were also shown by some nonresponding patients. At doses of 0.1 to 3.0 mg/kg, clonal expansion of both CD4+ and CD8+ T cells in blood was seen between baseline and week 6.

The germline V gene encodes CDR1 SGHDT and CDR2 YYEEEE. Cut back by 3 bases and 3 bases, the V and J ends lie 19 bases apart. From the cysteine up to the phenylalanine, the CDR3 has a length of 16 residues. Just CDR3 DNA is preserved here, 48 bases in frame from base 1. As to this clone: The antigen it recognizes is unknown. No quality values exist for individual bases; no much larger clone is one base distant.

For sequencing of the TCRbeta CDR3 region, genomic DNA was extracted from the sorted cells. TCRbeta CDR3 regions were sequenced using the immunoSEQ Assay. The table comes from immuneACCESS by way of TCRdb, which keeps in-frame sequences with V and J called. Part of the clones is missing from these tables; in studies checked, under half for an unresolved V gene and the rest for unknown reasons. This sample has fewer than 90,000 clones in its table, and around 87% of those were observed once. The ten biggest clones cover over 0.2% of the sample. The trial excluded patients who had a history of autoimmune disease or were on systemic immunosuppression. Peripheral blood for TCR sequencing was collected from all dose cohorts at baseline, on cycle 4 day 1, and on cycle 7 day 1. The samples were taken from a phase I, first-in-human, multicenter, open-label dose-escalation trial of ivuxolimab. Adults with locally advanced or metastatic melanoma, renal cell, hepatocellular, or head and neck squamous cell carcinoma were enrolled in the trial. Before TCR sequencing, CD4+ T cells and CD8+ T cells from peripheral blood were sorted into separate populations.

The chain is assembled from TRBV5-6 and TRBJ2-7; TRBD2 is a possible D gene, resting on 5 matching bases. The receptor's source is an adult with an advanced solid tumor such as melanoma, head and neck, liver or kidney cancer. The starting material was CD4+ or CD8+ T cells sorted from blood, obtained in a trial of the OX40 agonist ivuxolimab. The DNA reads TGTGCCAGCAGCTCGCGGCTTCTAGGGAGACGCTACGAGCAGTACTTC. Translated, this gives CASSSRLLGRRYEQYF. The CDR3, completed at both ends by the reference TRBV5-6 and TRBJ2-7 genes, gives the full variable domain DAGVTQSPTHLIKTRGQQVTLRCSPKSGHDTVSWYQQALGQGPQFIFQYYEEEERQRGNFPDRFSGHQFPNYSSELNVNALLLGDSALYLCASSSRLLGRRYEQYFGPGTRLTVT.